This T cell receptor (beta chain) is drawn from a study of cytomegalovirus exposure and HLA in healthy donors. V was trimmed by 7 bases and J by 5 bases, leaving 12 bases between them. Germline-derived CDR1 and CDR2 are SNHLY and FYNNEI. The CDR3 has 13 amino acids. This clone has only a few counts. The target antigen is unknown. Study-wide points: The investigators catalogued about 170 TCR beta chains as cytomegalovirus-associated. It was only CMV serostatus that was available as immune exposure information.

13 Jbeta primers and 60 Vbeta primers were used for the PCR. The assay was immunoSEQ multiplex PCR, and TCRdb's table has in-frame clones only and misses some. Here the sample spans 220,000 or so clones, under 85% being singletons. The sequenced sample consisted of PBMCs. The chain has TRBV2 and TRBJ2-1; D is undetermined. The sequence was collected from a man in his forties or fifties in good health and CMV-seronegative. The CDR3 region is CASKLSENNEQFF. In DNA, the CDR3 is TGTGCCAGCAAGCTGTCGGAGAACAATGAGCAGTTCTTC.